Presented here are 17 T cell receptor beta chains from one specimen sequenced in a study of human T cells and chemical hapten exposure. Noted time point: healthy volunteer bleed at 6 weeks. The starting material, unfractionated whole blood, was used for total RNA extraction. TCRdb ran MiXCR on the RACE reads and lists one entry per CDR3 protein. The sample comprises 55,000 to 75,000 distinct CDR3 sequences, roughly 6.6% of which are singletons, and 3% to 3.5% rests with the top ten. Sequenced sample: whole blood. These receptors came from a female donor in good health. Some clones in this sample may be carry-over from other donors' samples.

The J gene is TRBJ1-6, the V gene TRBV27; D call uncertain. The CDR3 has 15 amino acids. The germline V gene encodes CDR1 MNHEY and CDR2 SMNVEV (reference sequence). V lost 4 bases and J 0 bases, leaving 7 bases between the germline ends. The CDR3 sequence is CASSYGSSYNSPLHF. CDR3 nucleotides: TGTGCCAGCAGTTACGGAAGCTCCTATAATTCACCCCTCCACTTT.

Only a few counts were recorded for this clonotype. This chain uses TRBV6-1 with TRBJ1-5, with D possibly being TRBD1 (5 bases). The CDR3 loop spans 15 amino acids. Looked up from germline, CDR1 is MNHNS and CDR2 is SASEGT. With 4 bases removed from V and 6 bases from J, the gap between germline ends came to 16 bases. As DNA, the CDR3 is TGTGCCAGCAGTGTAGGGAGGTCGGGGGGTCAGCCCCAGCATTTT. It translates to CASSVGRSGGQPQHF.

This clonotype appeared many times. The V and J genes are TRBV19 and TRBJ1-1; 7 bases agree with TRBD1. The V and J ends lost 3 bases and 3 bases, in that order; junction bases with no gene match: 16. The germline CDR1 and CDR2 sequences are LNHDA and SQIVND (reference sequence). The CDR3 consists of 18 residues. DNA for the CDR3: TGTGCCAGTAGTATTATCCGGACAGGACGTGCCCGGGACACTGAAGCTTTCTTT. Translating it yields CASSIIRTGRARDTEAFF.

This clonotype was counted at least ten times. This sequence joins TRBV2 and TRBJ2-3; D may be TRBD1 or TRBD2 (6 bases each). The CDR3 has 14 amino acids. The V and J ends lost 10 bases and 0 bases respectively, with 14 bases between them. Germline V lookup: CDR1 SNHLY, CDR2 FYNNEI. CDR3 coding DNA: TGTGCCAATCAAAGGGGGGCAAGCACAGATACGCAGTATTTT. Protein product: CANQRGASTDTQYF.

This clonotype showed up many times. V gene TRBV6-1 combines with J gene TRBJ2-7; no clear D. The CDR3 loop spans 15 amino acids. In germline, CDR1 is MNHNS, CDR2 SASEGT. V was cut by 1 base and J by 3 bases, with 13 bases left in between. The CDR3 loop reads CASSEEKITNYEQYF. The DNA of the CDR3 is TGTGCCAGCAGTGAAGAAAAAATCACCAACTACGAGCAGTACTTC.

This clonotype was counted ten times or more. Here the CDR3 DNA reads TGCAGCGTTCTGCAGGGACAGGGGGATAATGAGCAGTTCTTC. It is translated as CSVLQGQGDNEQFF. This sequence joins TRBV29-1 and TRBJ2-1; TRBD1 matches at 11 bases. The CDR3 has 14 residues. CDR1 is SQVTM, CDR2 ANQGSEA, per germline. Trimming took 5 bases from V and 7 from J; bases not matched to a gene: 7.

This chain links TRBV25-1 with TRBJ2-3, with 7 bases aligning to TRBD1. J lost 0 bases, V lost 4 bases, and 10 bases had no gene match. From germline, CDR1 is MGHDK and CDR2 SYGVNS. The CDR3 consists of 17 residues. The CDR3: CASSVFAGTASTDTQYF. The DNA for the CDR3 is TGTGCCAGCAGTGTTTTCGCCGGGACAGCTAGCACAGATACGCAGTATTTT.

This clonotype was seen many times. The CDR3 DNA reads as TGCGCCAGCACCCCGGGACAGGGGCATTTCTTC. Amino acids: CASTPGQGHFF. The chain uses TRBV5-1 and TRBJ2-1; the match to TRBD1 covers 10 bases. Germline values: CDR1 SGHRS, CDR2 YFSETQ. There are 11 residues in the CDR3. The J segment lost 16 bases and the V segment lost 6 bases, leaving 7 bases of the junction unmatched.

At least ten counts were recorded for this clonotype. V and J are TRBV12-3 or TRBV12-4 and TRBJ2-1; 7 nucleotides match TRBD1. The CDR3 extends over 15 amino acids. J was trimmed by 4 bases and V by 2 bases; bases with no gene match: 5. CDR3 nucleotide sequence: TGTGCCAGCAGTTTAACAGGGGATTGGTACAATGAGCAGTTCTTC. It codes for CASSLTGDWYNEQFF.

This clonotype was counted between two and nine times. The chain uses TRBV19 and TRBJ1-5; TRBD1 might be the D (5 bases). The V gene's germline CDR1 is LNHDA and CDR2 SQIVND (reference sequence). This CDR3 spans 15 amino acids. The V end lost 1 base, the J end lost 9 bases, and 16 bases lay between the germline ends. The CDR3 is CASSIAGTGSWPQHF. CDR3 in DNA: TGTGCCAGTAGTATAGCCGGTACAGGCTCATGGCCCCAGCATTTT.

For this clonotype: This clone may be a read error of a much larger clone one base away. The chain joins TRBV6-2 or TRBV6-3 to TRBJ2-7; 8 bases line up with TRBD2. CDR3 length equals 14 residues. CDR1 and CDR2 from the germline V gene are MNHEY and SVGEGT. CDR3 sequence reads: CASSLSGSLYEQCF. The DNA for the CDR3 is TGTGCCAGCAGCTTGAGCGGGAGCCTTTACGAGCAGTGCTTC.

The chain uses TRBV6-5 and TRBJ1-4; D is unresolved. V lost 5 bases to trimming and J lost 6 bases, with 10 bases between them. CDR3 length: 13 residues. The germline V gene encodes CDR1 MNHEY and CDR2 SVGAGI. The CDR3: CASSTQWHEKLFF. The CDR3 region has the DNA TGTGCCAGCAGTACACAATGGCATGAAAAACTGTTTTTT.

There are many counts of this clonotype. The CDR3 DNA sequence: TGTGCCAGCAGCTTAGACTGGGGAGCCAAAAACATTCAGTACTTC. It yields the protein CASSLDWGAKNIQYF. J is TRBJ2-4 and V is TRBV11-2; D ambiguous. Germline V lookup: CDR1 SGHAT, CDR2 FQNNGV. V lost 0 bases to trimming and J lost 0 bases, with 6 bases between them. CDR3 length: 15 amino acids.

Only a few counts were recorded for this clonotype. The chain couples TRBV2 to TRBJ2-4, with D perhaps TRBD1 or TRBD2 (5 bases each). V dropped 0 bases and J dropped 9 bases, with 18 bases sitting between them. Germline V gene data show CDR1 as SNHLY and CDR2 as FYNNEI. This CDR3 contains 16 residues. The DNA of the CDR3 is TGTGCCAGCAGTGAAGCAACCGGGACGTCCTATGGCATTCAGTACTTC. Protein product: CASSEATGTSYGIQYF.

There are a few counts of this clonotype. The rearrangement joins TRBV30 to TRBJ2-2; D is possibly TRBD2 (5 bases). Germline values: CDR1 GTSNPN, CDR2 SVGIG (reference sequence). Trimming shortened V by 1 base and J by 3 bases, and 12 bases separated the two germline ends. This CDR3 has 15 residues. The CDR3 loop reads CAWSALGGHTGELFF. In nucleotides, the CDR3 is TGTGCCTGGAGTGCCCTAGGAGGTCACACCGGGGAGCTGTTTTTT.

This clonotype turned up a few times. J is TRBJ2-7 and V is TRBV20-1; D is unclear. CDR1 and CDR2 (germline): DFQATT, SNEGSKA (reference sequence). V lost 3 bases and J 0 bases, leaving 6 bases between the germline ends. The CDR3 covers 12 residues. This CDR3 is CSASKDSYEQYF. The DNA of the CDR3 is TGCAGTGCTAGTAAGGACTCCTACGAGCAGTACTTC.

The CDR3 reads CASSRRDRANYGYTF. CDR3 coding DNA: TGTGCCAGCAGCCGCAGAGACAGGGCCAACTATGGCTACACCTTC. This sequence joins TRBV12-3 or TRBV12-4 and TRBJ1-2; 7 bases match TRBD1. Germline trimming cut 6 bases from V and 2 bases from J; bases unmatched to any gene: 9. There are 15 residues in the CDR3.